This is a list of T cell receptor beta chains from one sample in a study of T cells expressing NK-cell markers. No DNA is given; TCRdb re-called the 5' RACE reads and lists each CDR3 protein once. The sample has some 600,000 distinct CDR3 sequences. The sample consisted of blood T cells: a sorted CD56 or NKG2C T cell subset, CD4+ or CD8+ T cells, or bulk PBMC T cells (not recorded which). These TCRs come from a man between 18 and 29 years old in good health. Each CDR3 is given with its conserved first and last residue.

J: TRBJ2-1; length: 16; V: TRBV5-1; CDR3: CASSLRFEGPSNEQFF
J: TRBJ2-1; length: 16; V: TRBV18; CDR3: CASSPGGLAGNNEQFF
J: TRBJ1-1; length: 12; V: TRBV4-1; CDR3: CASSQAGFEAFF
J: TRBJ2-2; length: 14; V: TRBV27; CDR3: CASSNIGLAGELFF
J: TRBJ2-4; length: 13; V: TRBV7-9; CDR3: CATLPGQNDIQYF
J: TRBJ2-1; length: 16; V: TRBV12-5; CDR3: CASGPETSLGVHEQFF
J: TRBJ2-2; length: 14; V: TRBV7-6; CDR3: CARGREGRGGELFF
J: TRBJ2-7; length: 14; V: TRBV12-3/TRBV12-4; CDR3: CASSPRTEKTEQYF
J: TRBJ2-1; length: 18; V: TRBV6-2/TRBV6-3; CDR3: CASSYFPTSDVTPHEQFF
J: TRBJ2-1; length: 12; V: TRBV11-1; CDR3: CASSLAVGEQFF
J: TRBJ2-2; length: 16; V: TRBV5-1; CDR3: CASSGSGVPNTGELFF
J: TRBJ2-1; length: 19; V: TRBV27; CDR3: CASSLYPGVAGWLGNEQFF
J: TRBJ2-1; length: 16; V: TRBV18; CDR3: CASSPTSGSTYNEQFF
J: TRBJ2-7; length: 13; V: TRBV12-3/TRBV12-4; CDR3: CASSTGTGWEQYF